This T cell receptor beta chain was found in a study of blood T cell repertoires in COVID-19. The assay was immunoSEQ multiplex PCR, and TCRdb's table has in-frame clones only and misses some. The sample records fewer than 200,000 clones, about 90% being singletons. Sequenced input: peripheral blood. The receptor comes from a man in his thirties or forties with COVID-19, enrolled during active disease.

This chain's CDR3 is CASSLSETQYF. CDR3 sequence (DNA): TGTGCCAGCAGCTTAAGCGAGACCCAGTACTTC. The V and J genes are TRBV13 and TRBJ2-5; D gene ambiguous. Germline CDR1 is PRHDT and CDR2 is FYEKMQ (reference sequence). Trimming took off 2 bases at V and 5 bases at J, with 3 bases between the two ends. There are 11 residues in the CDR3.